This T cell receptor (beta chain) derives from a study of human T cells and chemical hapten exposure. Time point defined: pre-sensitization, week 0. Stated treatment: therapeutic diphenylcyclopropenone sensitization with weekly scalp DPC. The library labeled individual cDNA molecules by adding unique molecular identifiers to them. From the RACE reads, TCRdb called clonotypes with MiXCR, one entry per CDR3 protein. The data contain more than 300,000 distinct CDR3 sequences, around 5.5% of them singletons. Germline-derived CDR1 and CDR2 are SGHRS and YFSETQ. The CDR3 is 16 residues long. V was pared by 1 base and J by 2 bases, with 15 bases between. This clonotype occurred many times. The antigen remains unidentified. Findings and limits, study-wide: Controls had significantly fewer large CDR3 similarity clusters than were formed by expanded TCRs.

The TCR comes from a woman aged 18-29 years with alopecia areata. Some clones in this sample may be carry-over from other donors' samples. This sample comprised whole blood, obtained in connection with sensitization to the hapten diphenylcyclopropenone (DPC). V usage is TRBV5-1 and J usage is TRBJ2-5; no clear D. Written as DNA, the CDR3 is TGCGCCAGCAGCTTGAAGGCGCTATCCCCTCAAGAGACCCAGTACTTC. Translated, it gives CASSLKALSPQETQYF.